The 30 T cell receptor beta chains listed next were all sequenced from one sample in a study of regulatory T cells in long-lasting Graves disease. iRepertoire HTBI primers and Arm-PCR of CDR3 regions built TCR beta libraries. One entry per CDR3 protein results from TCRdb running MiXCR on the multiplex PCR reads. The sample holds under 700,000 distinct CDR3 sequences, about 16% seen once. Noted time point: newly diagnosed GD, antithyroid drugs for less than 3 months. Making the TCR library involved RNA that had been extracted from PBMCs. These records were also assigned to another study, of T cells in Graves' hyperthyroidism and ophthalmopathy.

Specimen: peripheral blood mononuclear cells (PBMCs), collected at new diagnosis, from a patient treated with antithyroid drugs. These receptors were taken from a woman aged 40 to 65 with Graves disease.

The chain recombines TRBV4-1 with TRBJ1-4; D might be TRBD1 (6 bases). Trimming took 3 bases from V and 3 from J, leaving 8 bases between them. The CDR3 sequence is 14 residues long. Germline V gives CDR1 MGHRA, CDR2 YSYEKL. As DNA, the CDR3 is TGCGCCAGCAGCCAGGACAGCCCTAATGAAAAACTGTTTTTT. Amino acids: CASSQDSPNEKLFF.

The gene calls are TRBV29-1 and TRBJ2-3; D not certain. Germline V lookup: CDR1 SQVTM, CDR2 ANQGSEA. The CDR3 runs to 13 residues. The V gene lost 4 bases and the J gene lost 2 bases, with 10 bases spanning the gap. For the CDR3, the DNA is TGCAGCGTTGCTAACTTAGCCACAGATACGCAGTATTTT. Protein product: CSVANLATDTQYF.

This clonotype was counted a few times. The chain employs TRBV4-1 and TRBJ1-1; 8 bases map to TRBD1. V was clipped by 4 bases and J by 0 bases; unmatched bases: 10. Per germline, CDR1 MGHRA and CDR2 YSYEKL. The CDR3 runs to 17 residues. The CDR3 nucleotides are TGCGCCAGCAGCCGTAGGGGACAGGTTATCTTGAACACTGAAGCTTTCTTT. This codes for CASSRRGQVILNTEAFF.

This clonotype has a count of ten or more. J is TRBJ1-1 and V is TRBV20-1, with 7 bases that match TRBD1. Germline loops: CDR1 DFQATT, CDR2 SNEGSKA (reference sequence). The V and J ends lost 6 bases and 1 base, in that order; junction bases with no gene match: 8. The CDR3 is 14 residues long. DNA of the CDR3: TGCAGTGCGCATAAGACAGGGCGGAACACTGAAGCTTTCTTT. As protein: CSAHKTGRNTEAFF.

V is TRBV6-1 and J is TRBJ2-2; D may be TRBD1 (5 bases). V lost 6 bases and J lost 0, with 11 bases in between. There are 15 residues in the CDR3. Germline V gives CDR1 MNHNS, CDR2 SASEGT. CDR3 sequence: CASRKDNPNTGELFF. DNA for the CDR3: TGTGCCAGCAGGAAGGACAATCCGAACACCGGGGAGCTGTTTTTT.

The chain combines TRBV12-3 or TRBV12-4 with TRBJ1-6; D is unresolved. This CDR3 is built from 15 residues. V lost 3 bases to trimming and J lost 6 bases, with 12 bases between them. The CDR3 is CASSFSDSANSPLHF. CDR3 nucleotides: TGTGCCAGCAGTTTTTCTGACTCAGCTAATTCACCCCTCCACTTT.

This clonotype was observed once. The chain carries TRBV27 and TRBJ1-4, with a weak D call TRBD1 (5 bases). The V gene lost 1 base and the J gene lost 9 bases, with 15 bases spanning the gap. The CDR3 has 15 residues. Germline CDR1 and CDR2: MNHEY and SMNVEV (reference sequence). CDR3 nucleotides: TGTGCCAGCAGTTTATATCCAGGGTCCTTTAAAAAACTGTTTTTT. Protein sequence: CASSLYPGSFKKLFF.

This clonotype has ten or more counts. V usage is TRBV11-1 and J usage is TRBJ1-1, with a weak D call TRBD1 (5 bases). There are 11 residues in the CDR3. Germline assignment: CDR1 SGHAT and CDR2 FQDESV (reference sequence). Trimming shortened V by 3 bases and J by 11 bases, and 10 bases separated the two germline ends. The CDR3 DNA sequence: TGTGCCAGCAGCTTGGGGCTGGTGGCTTTCTTT. Translated: CASSLGLVAFF.

Many counts were recorded for this clonotype. V is TRBV12-3 or TRBV12-4 and J is TRBJ2-5; TRBD1 aligns across 9 bases. The CDR3 is 16 amino acids. The V segment lost 7 bases and the J segment 1 base; nucleotides outside the gene matches: 10. The CDR3 reads CASKPEGTGTQETQYF. In DNA, the CDR3 is TGTGCCAGCAAACCCGAGGGGACAGGGACCCAAGAGACCCAGTACTTC.

This clonotype was seen a handful of times. V gene TRBV5-1 combines with J gene TRBJ1-1; maybe TRBD1 (6 bases). This CDR3 contains 14 residues. Germline lookup yields CDR1 SGHRS and CDR2 YFSETQ. V gave up 4 bases and J gave up 4 bases, with 14 bases separating them. The CDR3 spells CASSRTGTGTEAFF. The CDR3 DNA reads as TGCGCCAGCAGCAGAACAGGGACGGGCACTGAAGCTTTCTTT.

Ten or more counts support this clonotype. This chain uses TRBV2 with TRBJ1-2; no clear D. The CDR3 extends over 14 amino acids. CDR1 is SNHLY, CDR2 FYNNEI, per germline. Deletions cut 3 bases from V and 7 bases from J, with 15 bases between. The CDR3: CASSDARDFGGYTF. For the CDR3, the DNA is TGTGCCAGCAGTGACGCGAGGGATTTTGGTGGCTACACCTTC.

There are a few counts of this clonotype. V gene TRBV6-2 or TRBV6-3 combines with J gene TRBJ2-7; D may correspond to TRBD1 or TRBD2 (6 bases each). V was shortened by 5 bases and J by 0 bases, with 20 bases between the two germline ends. The length of the CDR3 is 17 residues. Germline V gene lookup returns CDR1 MNHEY and CDR2 SVGEGT. The CDR3 nucleotides read TGTGCCAGCAGTCCCGCACCAATAGCGGACAGCTCCTACGAGCAGTACTTC. As protein: CASSPAPIADSSYEQYF.

V is TRBV30 and J is TRBJ2-1; perhaps TRBD1 as D (8 bases). The CDR3 runs 15 residues. The ends were cut back, 2 bases at V and 2 bases at J, with 13 bases in the middle. Per germline, CDR1 GTSNPN and CDR2 SVGIG (reference sequence). The CDR3: CAWSRTGRAYNEQFF. The CDR3 DNA is TGTGCCTGGAGTCGGACAGGGAGGGCCTACAATGAGCAGTTCTTC.

The table lists this clonotype with many counts. The chain uses TRBV12-3 or TRBV12-4 and TRBJ2-1, with 7 bases lining up with TRBD2. V was clipped by 6 bases and J by 7 bases; unmatched bases: 9. The CDR3 contains 14 residues. The DNA for the CDR3 is TGTGCCAGCAGCACCATGGGGAGGGCGAATGAGCAGTTCTTC. Its protein product is CASSTMGRANEQFF.

This clonotype was detected many times. CDR3 nucleotides: TGCGCCAGCAGTGGGGGAGTGGAGCAGTACTTC. This codes for CASSGGVEQYF. This chain joins TRBV10-2 and TRBJ2-7; D perhaps matches TRBD2 (5 bases). Germline CDR1 and CDR2: WSHSY and SAAADI. The CDR3 extends over 11 amino acids. Trimming removed 4 bases from V and 7 bases from J, with 8 bases in between.

A few counts support this clonotype. The gene calls are TRBV19 and TRBJ1-5, with a weak D call TRBD1 (6 bases). The germline gives CDR1 LNHDA, CDR2 SQIVND (reference sequence). V was shortened by 2 bases and J by 3 bases, with 11 bases between the two germline ends. The CDR3 has 15 amino acids. CDR3 DNA: TGTGCCAGTAGTATACAAGACAGGTCCAATCAGCCCCAGCATTTT. Amino acid sequence: CASSIQDRSNQPQHF.

This clonotype has a handful of counts. V is TRBV5-4 and J is TRBJ2-3; perhaps TRBD2 as D (5 bases). Germline lookup yields CDR1 SGHNT and CDR2 YYREEE (reference sequence). V lost 0 bases and J lost 1, with 9 bases in between. CDR3 length: 15 amino acids. CDR3 region: CASSLGRLRTDTQYF. As DNA, the CDR3 is TGTGCCAGCAGCTTGGGACGACTACGCACAGATACGCAGTATTTT.

A few counts support this clonotype. The rearrangement uses TRBV29-1 and TRBJ2-3; D may be TRBD2 (6 bases). V was shortened by 3 bases and J by 5 bases, with 9 bases between the two germline ends. Germline loops: CDR1 SQVTM, CDR2 ANQGSEA. CDR3 size: 12 residues. The CDR3, as DNA: TGCAGCGTTGATGGGGGGTTAGATACGCAGTATTTT. Its protein is CSVDGGLDTQYF.

V usage is TRBV27 and J usage is TRBJ2-7; 8 bases line up with TRBD1. Germline V gives CDR1 MNHEY, CDR2 SMNVEV (reference sequence). The CDR3 contains 15 residues. V was pared by 5 bases and J by 2 bases, with 8 bases of the junction left unmatched. CDR3 bases: TGTGCCAGCAGTGGAGGGACAGGTCGGGCCTACGAGCAGTACTTC. Translated: CASSGGTGRAYEQYF.

This clonotype was seen once. This clone may be a read error of a much larger clone one base away. The chain couples TRBV3-1 to TRBJ2-1, with D possibly TRBD1 on 6 matching bases. The CDR3 is made up of 18 amino acids. With 4 bases removed from V and 0 bases from J, the gap between germline ends came to 19 bases. Germline V gene sequence: CDR1 LGHDT, CDR2 YNNKEL (reference sequence). The CDR3 protein is CASSPKYPDSASYNEQFF. CDR3 bases: TGTGCCAGCAGCCCTAAATATCCGGACAGTGCCTCCTACAATGAGCAGTTCTTC.

This clonotype was detected ten times or more. The chain recombines TRBV12-3 or TRBV12-4 with TRBJ1-2, with D possibly matching TRBD1 (5 bases). CDR3 length: 13 amino acids. Trimming removed 2 bases from V and 7 bases from J, with 11 bases in between. The CDR3 loop is CASSLIREAGYTF. The CDR3 DNA reads as TGTGCCAGCAGTTTAATCAGGGAAGCTGGCTACACCTTC.

The sample holds many counts of this clonotype. This CDR3 reads CAWSTLGVAVSIQYF. The CDR3 DNA reads as TGTGCCTGGAGTACCCTCGGGGTGGCGGTGAGCATTCAGTACTTC. The chain couples TRBV30 to TRBJ2-4; maybe TRBD2 (5 bases). Trimming pared 2 bases from V and 9 bases from J, leaving 20 bases between. Germline-derived CDR1 and CDR2 are GTSNPN and SVGIG (reference sequence). The CDR3 runs to 15 residues.

J is TRBJ2-7 and V is TRBV4-1, with D unresolved. The germline gives CDR1 MGHRA, CDR2 YSYEKL. The CDR3 has 12 amino acids. The ends were cut back, 1 base at V and 7 bases at J, with 8 bases in the middle. The CDR3 bases are TGCGCCAGCAGCCAAGTAGGGATAGAGCAGTACTTC. This codes for CASSQVGIEQYF.

This clonotype was observed many times. V is TRBV11-3 and J is TRBJ2-5; TRBD2 agrees at 16 bases. V dropped 5 bases and J dropped 5; count of bases not matched to a gene: 8. The CDR3 length is 17 residues. Germline CDR1 is SGHNT and CDR2 is YENEEA. The CDR3 nucleotides are TGTGCCAGCAGCCGGGGACTAGCGGGGGGGGTCAGGGAGACCCAGTACTTC. It translates to CASSRGLAGGVRETQYF.

Only a few counts were recorded for this clonotype. This rearrangement joins TRBV20-1 to TRBJ2-7; D assignment may be TRBD1 or TRBD2 (5 bases each). CDR1 and CDR2 from the germline V gene are DFQATT and SNEGSKA (reference sequence). V lost 5 bases, J lost 6 bases, and 17 bases lay in between. The length of the CDR3 is 13 residues. CDR3 nucleotides: TGCAGTGCTCTCCCGGGGCCCTACTCCGAGCAGTACTTC. It encodes CSALPGPYSEQYF.

Only a few counts were recorded for this clonotype. The chain combines TRBV12-3 or TRBV12-4 with TRBJ2-3; D may be TRBD2 (5 bases). The CDR3 consists of 15 residues. Trimming took 4 bases from V and 3 from J, leaving 14 bases between them. The CDR3 region is CASSSSKDLTDTQYF. CDR3 DNA: TGTGCCAGCAGTTCATCGAAGGACTTAACAGATACGCAGTATTTT.

The chain links TRBV7-9 to TRBJ2-7; D remains unclear. Germline CDR1 and CDR2: SEHNR and FQNEAQ (reference sequence). The V and J ends lost 9 bases and 0 bases respectively, with 15 bases between them. This CDR3 is built from 14 residues. CDR3 sequence (DNA): TGTGCCAGTAGTACTGGACGGAACTCCTACGAGCAGTACTTC. Its translation is CASSTGRNSYEQYF.

The CDR3 here is CASSLDRGVSQPQHF. The CDR3 nucleotides are TGTGCCAGCAGCTTAGATAGGGGGGTGAGTCAGCCCCAGCATTTT. The chain carries TRBV5-6 and TRBJ1-5; tentative D call: TRBD1 (6 bases). Trimming stripped 2 bases from V and 6 bases from J, with 15 bases between. This CDR3 has 15 amino acids. The germline V gene encodes CDR1 SGHDT and CDR2 YYEEEE.

The chain links TRBV10-3 to TRBJ1-1; no firm D call. The CDR3 covers 14 residues. Germline assignment: CDR1 ENHRY and CDR2 SYGVKD. V was pared by 4 bases and J by 2 bases, with 11 bases between. The CDR3 spells CAISGSGGNTEAFF. CDR3 sequence (DNA): TGTGCCATCAGTGGGTCAGGAGGAAACACTGAAGCTTTCTTT.

This clonotype was seen at least ten times. V gene TRBV3-1 combines with J gene TRBJ1-5; no firm D call. This CDR3 region has 14 residues. Germline CDR1 and CDR2: LGHDT and YNNKEL (reference sequence). V was pared by 6 bases and J by 1 base, with 10 bases between. CDR3 DNA sequence: TGTGCCAGCAGTTCCGGGCCAAGCAATCAGCCCCAGCATTTT. Translated: CASSSGPSNQPQHF.